Each of the 26 T cell receptor beta chains below was sequenced from the same sample in a study of cytomegalovirus exposure and HLA in healthy donors. The PCR made use of 60 Vbeta and 13 Jbeta primers. TCRdb's copy holds only in-frame clones and misses some; the assay was immunoSEQ multiplex PCR. The sample consists of 55,000 to 85,000 clones, roughly 78% of them appearing once. Sequencing was carried out using PBMCs. Receptors were obtained from a woman aged 40 to 49 in good health and CMV-seropositive.

The chain carries TRBV5-4 and TRBJ2-5, with 8 bases that match TRBD2. CDR3 length: 17 residues. The V gene's germline CDR1 is SGHNT and CDR2 YYREEE (reference sequence). V lost 2 bases to trimming and J lost 1 base; unmatched junction nucleotides: 10. CDR3 in amino acids: CASSFFRGGTSQETQYF. In DNA, the CDR3 is TGTGCCAGCAGCTTTTTCCGGGGGGGAACCTCCCAAGAGACCCAGTACTTC.

This clone was recorded only once. This chain uses TRBV14 with TRBJ1-1, with D hard to call. The CDR3 covers 12 residues. Between the trimmed V and J ends, which lost 3 bases and 3 bases, there was a span of 5 bases. Per the germline V gene, CDR1 is SGHDN and CDR2 is FVKESK. The CDR3 DNA reads TGTGCCAGCAGCCAGGCTTACACTGAAGCTTTCTTT. Translation: CASSQAYTEAFF.

V is TRBV25-1 and J is TRBJ1-4; D ambiguous. V lost 3 bases and J lost 6, with 11 bases in between. Germline V CDR1 and CDR2: MGHDK, SYGVNS. This CDR3 comprises 14 residues. The CDR3 reads CASSDSGTYEKLFF. CDR3 DNA: TGTGCCAGCAGTGATAGCGGAACATATGAAAAACTGTTTTTT.

This chain uses TRBV2 with TRBJ1-2; 11 nucleotides align to TRBD1. Trimming removed 4 bases from V and 5 bases from J; junction bases left unmatched: 6. The CDR3 sequence is 15 residues long. In germline, CDR1 is SNHLY, CDR2 FYNNEI. CDR3 loop: CASSAGQGARYGYTF. The CDR3 bases are TGTGCCAGCAGTGCCGGACAGGGGGCGAGGTATGGCTACACCTTC.

This clone showed up just once. V is TRBV11-2 and J is TRBJ2-3, with 13 nucleotides matching TRBD2. Germline lookup yields CDR1 SGHAT and CDR2 FQNNGV. The length of the CDR3 is 16 residues. With V trimmed by 4 bases and J by 3 bases, 4 bases remained unmatched. CDR3 bases: TGTGCCAGCAGCTATGGACTAGCGGGGGTGACAGATACGCAGTATTTT. This encodes CASSYGLAGVTDTQYF.

This clone was seen more than once but under ten times. The genes are TRBV29-1 and TRBJ1-1, with D possibly matching TRBD1 (6 bases). V lost 4 bases and J lost 10, with 22 bases in between. Per the germline V gene, CDR1 is SQVTM and CDR2 is ANQGSEA. The CDR3 sequence is 14 residues long. Here the CDR3 DNA reads TGCAGCGTTGTCTACAGGGTTGACTCCTTGAGAGCTTTCTTT. Its protein is CSVVYRVDSLRAFF.

The rearrangement links TRBV29-1 to TRBJ2-1, with 13 bases fitting TRBD2. In germline, CDR1 is SQVTM, CDR2 ANQGSEA. V shed 3 bases, J shed 8 bases, and the junction held 7 bases outside the gene matches. The CDR3 loop spans 15 amino acids. This chain's CDR3 is CSVDLRLAGGYEQFF. As DNA, the CDR3 is TGCAGCGTTGATCTGAGACTAGCGGGGGGATATGAGCAGTTCTTC.

The J gene is TRBJ1-5, the V gene TRBV5-8; TRBD1 is a possible D gene (6 bases). The length of the CDR3 is 15 residues. CDR1 and CDR2 (germline): SGHTS, YDEGEE. Trimming left V 2 bases short and J 5 bases short, with 14 bases between. The CDR3 DNA reads TGTGCCAGCAGCTTTAGTCGAACAGGGCATCAGCCCCAGCATTTT. It encodes CASSFSRTGHQPQHF.

The chain couples TRBV29-1 to TRBJ1-2; 7 bases align to TRBD1. CDR3 size: 13 residues. After removal of 5 bases from V and 4 bases from J, the junction contained 7 bases not matched to a gene. The germline V gene encodes CDR1 SQVTM and CDR2 ANQGSEA. The CDR3 protein is CSVTQGVIYGYTF. As DNA, the CDR3 is TGCAGCGTTACTCAGGGGGTTATCTATGGCTACACCTTC.

This rearrangement joins TRBV6-5 to TRBJ1-1, with 8 positions matching TRBD1. Germline V lookup: CDR1 MNHEY, CDR2 SVGAGI. With V trimmed by 8 bases and J by 5 bases, 4 bases remained unmatched. The CDR3 has 12 amino acids. Here the CDR3 DNA reads TGTGCCAGCTGGACAGGGAAGACTGAAGCTTTCTTT. It encodes CASWTGKTEAFF.

This clone came up a few times. The chain recombines TRBV29-1 with TRBJ2-2, with 10 bases aligning to TRBD2. V was pared by 1 base and J by 1 base, with 0 bases of the junction left unmatched. Per germline, CDR1 SQVTM and CDR2 ANQGSEA. CDR3 length: 15 amino acids. The CDR3 is CSVEGLAGNTGELFF. The CDR3 bases are TGCAGCGTTGAAGGACTAGCGGGGAACACCGGGGAGCTGTTTTTT.

The chain is built from TRBV19 and TRBJ1-2; TRBD1 matches at 8 bases. Unmatched junction bases numbered 5, after V lost 4 bases and J lost 4 bases. The germline V gene encodes CDR1 LNHDA and CDR2 SQIVND (reference sequence). The CDR3 spans 14 residues. CDR3 nucleotide sequence: TGTGCCAGTAGTAAGACAGGGGTTTTCTATGGCTACACCTTC. Protein product: CASSKTGVFYGYTF.

The J gene is TRBJ1-1, the V gene TRBV11-2; D not certain. From germline, CDR1 is SGHAT and CDR2 FQNNGV. The CDR3 has 16 amino acids. V gave up 1 base and J gave up 5 bases, with 17 bases separating them. CDR3 sequence: CASSLVQDHRGTEAFF. As DNA, the CDR3 is TGTGCCAGCAGCTTAGTCCAGGACCACCGCGGGACTGAAGCTTTCTTT.

V usage is TRBV15 and J usage is TRBJ1-4; D is uncertain. CDR1 is LNHNV and CDR2 is YYDKDF in the germline V gene (reference sequence). The V end was cut by 0 bases, the J end by 10 bases, with 9 bases between. The CDR3 totals 13 residues. CDR3 loop: CATSRDSTGKLFF. In DNA, the CDR3 is TGTGCCACCAGCAGAGATAGTACCGGAAAACTGTTTTTT.

The rearrangement uses TRBV29-1 and TRBJ2-7; D uncertain. The CDR3 has 13 amino acids. Between the trimmed V and J ends, which lost 5 bases and 0 bases, there was a span of 11 bases. Per the germline V gene, CDR1 is SQVTM and CDR2 is ANQGSEA. The CDR3 DNA reads as TGCAGCGTTTTTAGCCCCTCCTCCTACGAGCAGTACTTC. This sequence encodes CSVFSPSSYEQYF.

In DNA, the CDR3 is TGTGCCAGCAATTACCTAGGAGATACGCAGTATTTT. Translated, it gives CASNYLGDTQYF. This sequence joins TRBV2 and TRBJ2-3; D gene unclear. This CDR3 contains 12 residues. CDR1 SNHLY and CDR2 FYNNEI come from the germline V gene. The V end lost 7 bases, the J end lost 5 bases, and 10 bases lay between the germline ends. Full variable domain (missing parts from reference TRBV2 and TRBJ2-3): EPEVTQTPSHQVTQMGQEVILRCVPISNHLYFYWYRQILGQKVEFLVSFYNNEISEKSEIFDDQFSVERPDGSNFTLKIRSTKLEDSAMYFCASNYLGDTQYFGPGTRLTVL.

This clone was detected only a few times. The chain employs TRBV2 and TRBJ1-2, with 9 bases that match TRBD1. This CDR3 contains 15 residues. V dropped 2 bases and J dropped 8; count of bases not matched to a gene: 9. The V gene's germline CDR1 is SNHLY and CDR2 FYNNEI. The CDR3 loop reads CASSESQQGARGYTF. In DNA form, the CDR3 reads TGTGCCAGCAGTGAATCCCAACAGGGGGCGCGGGGCTACACCTTC.

The gene calls are TRBV5-6 and TRBJ2-5; 7 bases line up with TRBD2. Germline-derived CDR1 and CDR2 are SGHDT and YYEEEE. The ends lost 4 bases at V and 3 bases at J; junction bases unmatched: 3. CDR3 length: 13 residues. CDR3 coding DNA: TGTGCCAGCAGCGCCCGGGGGGAAGAGACCCAGTACTTC. Amino acids: CASSARGEETQYF.

This chain uses TRBV2 with TRBJ2-3, with D maybe TRBD2 (5 bases). There are 13 residues in the CDR3. Per germline, CDR1 SNHLY and CDR2 FYNNEI. V lost 4 bases, J lost 9 bases, and 14 bases lay in between. CDR3 nucleotide sequence: TGTGCCAGCAGTGGCGACGGGGAAGGGACGCAGTATTTT. Translating it yields CASSGDGEGTQYF.

This rearrangement joins TRBV29-1 to TRBJ2-5; the D gene is possibly TRBD2 (5 bases). CDR1 is SQVTM and CDR2 is ANQGSEA in the germline V gene. The CDR3 is made up of 12 amino acids. V lost 3 bases, J lost 4 bases, and 9 bases lay in between. The CDR3 sequence: CSVDRSGETQYF. As DNA, the CDR3 is TGCAGCGTTGACAGGAGCGGAGAGACCCAGTACTTC. Based on the CDR3 plus reference TRBV29-1 and TRBJ2-5, the full variable domain is SAVISQKPSRDICQRGTSLTIQCQVDSQVTMMFWYRQQPGQSLTLIATANQGSEATYESGFVIDKFPISRPNLTFSTLTVSNMSPEDSSIYLCSVDRSGETQYFGPGTRLLVL.

By sample share, this clone is medium-sized. The rearrangement uses TRBV6-4 and TRBJ2-3; TRBD1 matches at 10 bases. V gave up 3 bases and J gave up 4 bases; unmatched junction bases: 1. The germline V gene encodes CDR1 MRHNA and CDR2 SNTAGT. CDR3 length: 14 amino acids. CDR3 in DNA: TGTGCCAGCAGTGAAGGACAGGGGGCAGATACGCAGTATTTT. It specifies CASSEGQGADTQYF.

The CDR3 loop reads CASKIRTSGGPDLSYEQYF. The CDR3, as DNA: TGTGCCAGCAAAATCCGGACTAGCGGGGGGCCCGATCTCTCCTACGAGCAGTACTTC. The chain joins TRBV2 to TRBJ2-7; 14 bases map to TRBD2. The germline CDR1 and CDR2 sequences are SNHLY and FYNNEI. This CDR3 is built from 19 residues. V shed 7 bases and J 0 bases; nucleotides not matched to a gene: 14.

The chain has TRBV10-3 and TRBJ1-6; 8 nucleotides agree with TRBD1. V lost 4 bases and J lost 6; bases outside the gene matches: 2. The CDR3 totals 14 residues. Germline assignment: CDR1 ENHRY and CDR2 SYGVKD. CDR3 DNA: TGTGCCATCAGTGCCGGACAGGGTAATTCACCCCTCCACTTT. It encodes CAISAGQGNSPLHF.

This chain joins TRBV13 and TRBJ1-4; 10 nucleotides line up with TRBD1. This CDR3 has 19 amino acids. V trimming: 5 bases; J trimming: 0 bases; junction bases outside the gene matches: 12. Per germline, CDR1 PRHDT and CDR2 FYEKMQ (reference sequence). The DNA of the CDR3 is TGTGCCAGCAGCGCCTCCCGGGACAGGGGCGCTACAACTAATGAAAAACTGTTTTTT. This sequence encodes CASSASRDRGATTNEKLFF.

This chain uses TRBV5-6 with TRBJ2-7, with TRBD1 matching 8 bases. The germline CDR1 and CDR2 sequences are SGHDT and YYEEEE. This CDR3 spans 15 amino acids. J was trimmed by 3 bases and V by 3 bases; bases with no gene match: 8. CDR3 nucleotides: TGTGCCAGCAGCTGGGCATTGACAGGGGACTACGAGCAGTACTTC. Protein: CASSWALTGDYEQYF.

The CDR3 sequence is CASSLGQSTDTQYF. The DNA for the CDR3 is TGTGCCAGCAGCTTAGGCCAGAGCACAGATACGCAGTATTTT. The genes are TRBV7-9 and TRBJ2-3; D is undetermined. V lost 1 base, J lost 0 bases, and 5 bases lay in between. Germline V gene data show CDR1 as SEHNR and CDR2 as FQNEAQ (reference sequence). This CDR3 contains 14 residues.